This entry features one T cell receptor (beta chain) sequence. Profiling relied on immunoSEQ multiplex PCR, and the TCRdb table lists in-frame clones only, not all of them. The sample holds 38,000 or so clones, approximately 94% seen once. This sample was included in a study of T cell changes during pregnancy in multiple sclerosis. The sequence came from a female donor with multiple sclerosis, enrolled in a pregnancy study. This specimen was peripheral blood, taken before pregnancy.

CDR3 protein: CASSPGLQQEETQYF. Here the CDR3 DNA reads TGTGCCAGCAGCCCGGGACTACAACAGGAGGAGACCCAGTACTTC. This chain connects TRBV5-4 to TRBJ2-5, with 7 bases matching TRBD2. The CDR3 is made up of 15 amino acids. Germline CDR1 and CDR2: SGHNT and YYREEE (reference sequence). Germline trimming cut 4 bases from V and 5 bases from J; bases unmatched to any gene: 11. The whole variable domain, remainder taken from reference TRBV5-4 and TRBJ2-5, is ETGVTQSPTHLIKTRGQQVTLRCSSQSGHNTVSWYQQALGQGPQFIFQYYREEENGRGNFPPRFSGLQFPNYSSELNVNALELDDSALYLCASSPGLQQEETQYFGPGTRLLVL.